This T cell receptor beta chain derives from a study of blood T cell repertoires in COVID-19. Study as a whole: The samples span acute and convalescent COVID-19 from the United States, Italy and Spain. T cells, B-cell-depleted T cells, or PBMCs provided the cDNA or gDNA that served as material.

Authors' methods: How many nucleated cells were present was estimated from reference gene primer amplification. This table comes from immunoSEQ multiplex PCR, and its TCRdb copy is limited to in-frame clones, with some not included. V, J and clone size reflect that table, while D and trimming were determined from the DNA. The sample holds about 200,000 clones, 88% seen once. The CDR3 runs 16 residues. Germline V gives CDR1 SEHNR, CDR2 FQNEAQ (reference sequence). V lost 3 bases to trimming and J lost 2 bases; unmatched junction nucleotides: 4. This clone was counted a single time. Sequencing input: peripheral blood. This rearrangement joins TRBV7-9 to TRBJ2-1; 10 nucleotides match TRBD2. This TCR was recovered from a man between 18 and 29 years old with active or convalescent COVID-19. DNA for the CDR3: TGTGCCAGCAGCTTTGGTCTAGCGGGGGCCTACAATGAGCAGTTCTTC. It specifies CASSFGLAGAYNEQFF.